This is a list of T cell receptor beta chains from one sample in a study of CD8 T cells in ankylosing spondylitis. In TCRdb, the 5' RACE reads were re-called with MiXCR into one record per CDR3 protein. This table holds about 460,000 distinct CDR3 sequences, 5.3% found once. What was sequenced was blood, either unsorted or a sorted T cell fraction (not recorded which). These TCRs come from a male donor with ankylosing spondylitis. Each CDR3 is given with its conserved first and last residue. Fields, in order: clone size, V gene, J gene, D gene, CDR3 protein, CDR3 DNA. D genes are given only for firm matches. For some rows the clone size is stated as once, few or many, or as a class when expanded; others skip it.

many	TRBV5-1	TRBJ2-7	TRBD2	CASSQGLAKYEQYF	TGCGCCAGCAGCCAGGGACTAGCGAAATACGAGCAGTACTTC
many	TRBV20-1	TRBJ2-5	.	CSAGYVVLGTQYF	TGCAGTGCTGGATACGTAGTGCTCGGGACCCAGTACTTC
many	TRBV5-4	TRBJ2-1	.	CASSLAPVSYNEQFF	TGTGCCAGCAGCTTGGCCCCAGTCAGCTACAATGAGCAGTTCTTC
many	TRBV12-3/TRBV12-4	TRBJ2-6	TRBD2	CASASGAGRPNVLTF	TGTGCCAGCGCCAGCGGGGCAGGGAGGCCTAACGTCCTGACTTTC
many	TRBV5-1	TRBJ1-1	.	CASRVQVNTEAFF	TGCGCCAGCAGGGTCCAGGTGAACACTGAAGCTTTCTTT
.	TRBV7-2	TRBJ1-5	TRBD1	CASSSRQGLQPQHF	TGTGCCAGCAGCTCCCGACAGGGCTTGCAGCCCCAGCATTTT
many	TRBV5-1	TRBJ2-7	.	CASSFSEGEQYF	TGCGCCAGCAGCTTTAGCGAAGGCGAGCAGTACTTC
few	TRBV15	TRBJ2-5	.	CATSRGRETQYF	TGTGCCACCAGCAGGGGCAGGGAGACCCAGTACTTC
.	TRBV2	TRBJ1-1	.	CASNPGRMNTEAFF	TGTGCCAGCAATCCAGGACGGATGAACACTGAAGCTTTCTTT
many	TRBV27	TRBJ1-5	.	CASKSGRNQPQHF	TGTGCCAGCAAATCGGGTAGAAATCAGCCCCAGCATTTT
many	TRBV29-1	TRBJ1-2	.	CSGGQPGYGYTF	TGCAGCGGTGGACAGCCTGGCTATGGCTACACCTTC
many	TRBV20-1	TRBJ2-7	.	CSARVAGQHEQYF	TGCAGTGCTAGAGTTGCAGGACAGCACGAGCAGTACTTC
many	TRBV24-1	TRBJ2-1	TRBD2	CATSRSGAYNEQFF	TGTGCCACCAGTAGGAGCGGGGCTTACAATGAGCAGTTCTTC
many	TRBV2	TRBJ2-7	.	CASRLRIYEQYF	TGTGCCAGCCGCCTGAGGATCTACGAGCAGTACTTC
many	TRBV6-5	TRBJ1-1	TRBD1	CASSYRGQGTEAFF	TGTGCCAGCAGTTATCGAGGACAGGGCACTGAAGCTTTCTTT
many	TRBV7-2	TRBJ2-7	TRBD1	CASEERTGGTYEQYF	TGTGCCAGCGAAGAACGCACAGGGGGAACCTACGAGCAGTACTTC
many	TRBV24-1	TRBJ1-2	.	CATRGPEGYGYTF	TGTGCCACCCGGGGCCCGGAAGGTTACGGCTACACCTTC
.	TRBV4-2	TRBJ1-2	.	CASSQDLGTIGYTF	TGTGCCAGCAGCCAAGATTTGGGGACGATTGGCTACACCTTC
few	TRBV7-2	TRBJ1-1	.	CASSLFGGLGTEAFF	TGTGCCAGCAGCTTGTTTGGGGGATTGGGCACTGAAGCTTTCTTT
few	TRBV27	TRBJ2-7	TRBD2	CASSHRGGRAFPYEQYF	TGTGCCAGCAGTCACCGGGGCGGGAGGGCCTTCCCCTACGAGCAGTACTTC
few	TRBV7-2	TRBJ2-2	TRBD1	CASSEQGLPTGELFF	TGTGCCAGCAGTGAACAGGGGCTACCCACCGGGGAGCTGTTTTTT
many	TRBV29-1	TRBJ2-1	TRBD1	CSVRQGGNGEQFF	TGCAGCGTACGACAGGGTGGGAACGGTGAGCAGTTCTTC
many	TRBV20-1	TRBJ2-7	TRBD2	CSALQYPISGGEQYF	TGCAGTGCTCTCCAATATCCGATTAGCGGGGGCGAGCAGTACTTC
many	TRBV20-1	TRBJ1-2	.	CSASSPGLPQGYTF	TGCAGTGCAAGTTCCCCAGGACTGCCGCAAGGCTACACCTTC
many	TRBV6-1	TRBJ2-7	TRBD1	CASSKRQGSSYEQYF	TGTGCCAGCAGTAAAAGACAGGGAAGTTCCTACGAGCAGTACTTC
many	TRBV29-1	TRBJ2-1	.	CSVAGGIYNEQFF	TGCAGCGTTGCGGGCGGTATTTACAATGAGCAGTTCTTC
.	TRBV4-3	TRBJ1-1	.	CASSTTTPESTEAFF	TGCGCCAGCTCCACTACAACCCCTGAGAGCACTGAAGCTTTCTTT
many	TRBV29-1	TRBJ2-6	TRBD1	CSVWGPGTDTGANVLTF	TGCAGCGTTTGGGGTCCGGGGACAGACACTGGGGCCAACGTCCTGACTTTC
many	TRBV6-4	TRBJ2-7	.	CASSDSWDGISYEQYF	TGTGCCAGCAGTGACTCTTGGGACGGAATCTCCTACGAGCAGTACTTC
many	TRBV29-1	TRBJ2-3	.	CSVRGAQADTQYF	TGCAGCGTAAGGGGGGCGCAAGCAGATACGCAGTATTTT
.	TRBV7-3	TRBJ2-2	TRBD1	CASSSQGPANTGELFF	TGTGCCAGCAGCTCACAGGGGCCCGCGAACACCGGGGAGCTGTTTTTT
many	TRBV20-1	TRBJ1-2	.	CSATWGGDGYTF	TGCAGTGCCACGTGGGGGGGGGATGGCTACACCTTC
few	TRBV6-1	TRBJ2-7	TRBD1	CASSRRQGAFEQYF	TGTGCCAGCAGCCGAAGACAGGGGGCTTTCGAGCAGTACTTC
many	TRBV10-3	TRBJ1-1	TRBD1	CAISELGQSNTEAFF	TGTGCCATCAGTGAGTTGGGACAGTCGAACACTGAAGCTTTCTTT
many	TRBV20-1	TRBJ2-7	TRBD2	CSAPPGLAADTYEQYF	TGCAGTGCTCCCCCGGGACTAGCGGCCGACACCTACGAGCAGTACTTC
many	TRBV15	TRBJ2-1	.	CATGHLEQFF	TGTGCCACCGGCCATCTCGAGCAGTTCTTC
.	TRBV7-3	TRBJ2-7	.	CASSFPAHYEQYF	TGTGCCAGCAGCTTCCCCGCCCACTACGAGCAGTACTTC
many	TRBV25-1	TRBJ2-3	.	CASSEATDTQYF	TGTGCCAGCAGTGAAGCGACAGATACGCAGTATTTT
many	TRBV9	TRBJ1-2	.	CASSVGYGGYGYTF	TGTGCCAGCAGCGTCGGGTACGGAGGATATGGCTACACCTTC
many	TRBV11-2	TRBJ2-2	TRBD1	CASSSDQRTGTAFTGELFF	TGTGCCAGCAGCTCTGACCAACGCACCGGGACAGCGTTCACCGGGGAGCTGTTTTTT
many	TRBV7-6	TRBJ1-6	.	CASSLGGLFTGSPLHF	TGTGCCAGCAGCTTAGGAGGGCTGTTCACCGGTTCACCCCTCCACTTT
few	TRBV7-2	TRBJ2-7	TRBD2	CASSRAGGDSYEQYF	TGTGCCAGCAGCAGGGCGGGGGGCGACTCCTACGAGCAGTACTTC
.	TRBV11-2	TRBJ2-7	TRBD1	CASSPLGQGVHEQYF	TGTGCCAGCAGCCCCCTGGGGCAGGGGGTCCACGAGCAGTACTTC
many	TRBV6-6	TRBJ1-2	TRBD1	CASSRTGDYGYTF	TGTGCCAGCAGCCGTACAGGGGACTATGGCTACACCTTC
many	TRBV12-3/TRBV12-4	TRBJ2-3	.	CASSLAKDTQYF	TGTGCCAGCAGTTTAGCGAAAGATACGCAGTATTTT
many	TRBV5-1	TRBJ2-3	TRBD2	CASSPGLGLLGDTQYF	TGCGCCAGCAGCCCGGGACTAGGCCTATTAGGGGATACGCAGTATTTT
many	TRBV4-2	TRBJ2-1	.	CASSQEVLQGARYNEQFF	TGTGCCAGCAGCCAAGAGGTCCTACAGGGCGCACGGTACAATGAGCAGTTCTTC
many	TRBV5-1	TRBJ2-1	.	CASSWGNEQFF	TGCGCCAGCAGCTGGGGAAATGAGCAGTTCTTC
many	TRBV5-1	TRBJ2-3	.	CASSLLGVDTQYF	TGCGCCAGCAGCTTGCTGGGAGTTGATACGCAGTATTTT